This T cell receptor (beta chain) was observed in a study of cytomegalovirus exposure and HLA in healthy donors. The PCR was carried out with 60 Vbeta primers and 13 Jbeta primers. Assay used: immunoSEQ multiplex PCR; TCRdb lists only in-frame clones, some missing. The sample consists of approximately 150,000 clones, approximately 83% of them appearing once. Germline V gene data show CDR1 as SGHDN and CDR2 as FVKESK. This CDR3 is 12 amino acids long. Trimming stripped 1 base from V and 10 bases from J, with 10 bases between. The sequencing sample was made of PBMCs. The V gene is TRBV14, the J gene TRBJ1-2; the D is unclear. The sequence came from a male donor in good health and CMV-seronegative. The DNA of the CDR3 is TGTGCCAGCAGCCAAGGGGAGCGGGACTACACCTTC. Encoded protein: CASSQGERDYTF. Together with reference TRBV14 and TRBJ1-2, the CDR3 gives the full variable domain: EAGVTQFPSHSVIEKGQTVTLRCDPISGHDNLYWYRRVMGKEIKFLLHFVKESKQDESGMPNNRFLAERTGGTYSTLKVQPAELEDSGVYFCASSQGERDYTFGSGTRLTVV.